This T cell receptor beta chain was identified in a study of T cells in Graves' hyperthyroidism and ophthalmopathy. Germline CDR1 is SGHTS and CDR2 is YDEGEE. The CDR3 runs 12 residues. The sample holds a few counts of this clonotype. Its antigen is as yet unknown. Its ends do not fully match the called genes, so a read error is possible. The investigators amplified TCR beta CDR3 regions from RNA transcripts. Initially, a first-round RT-PCR of the TCR CDR3 employed the HTBI primer set. From the multiplex PCR reads, TCRdb called clonotypes with MiXCR, one entry per CDR3 protein. The sample has 390,000 or so distinct CDR3 sequences, approximately 15% seen once. Study-level findings and limits: The model's output predicted ophthalmopathy at a median of roughly 6.9 months prior to onset. Patients with ophthalmopathy were separated from those with stable hyperthyroidism by a 13 V-J model.

A Clinical Activity Score of at least 3, a NOSPECS grade of at least 4 and a duration under 3 months were recorded in the ophthalmopathy patients. Uncontrolled infection, other autoimmune disease, pregnancy or lactation excluded patients. The TCR was taken from a man between 18 and 35 years old with Graves' ophthalmopathy. V gene TRBV5-8 combines with J gene TRBJ2-5; D uncertain. Sequenced material: blood. The CDR3 DNA sequence: TGTGCCAGCAGCTTGGGCTTGGAGACCCAGTGCTTC. Encoded protein: CASSLGLETQCF.